This TCR beta chain stems from a study of T cell changes during pregnancy in multiple sclerosis. The length of the CDR3 is 14 residues. Germline-derived CDR1 and CDR2 are PRHDT and FYEKMQ (reference sequence). Trimming left V 2 bases short and J 3 bases short, with 8 bases between. Repertoires were generated with immunoSEQ multiplex PCR, while TCRdb's copy carries only in-frame clones and drops some. This sample has tens of thousands of clones, with 70% to 90% found just once. The TCR comes from a female donor with multiple sclerosis, enrolled in a pregnancy study. The specimen was peripheral blood, collected in the first trimester of pregnancy. The chain couples TRBV13 to TRBJ1-5, with D unclear. CDR3 in amino acids: CASSLPGSNQPQHF. Written as DNA, the CDR3 is TGTGCCAGCAGCTTACCGGGGTCCAATCAGCCCCAGCATTTT.